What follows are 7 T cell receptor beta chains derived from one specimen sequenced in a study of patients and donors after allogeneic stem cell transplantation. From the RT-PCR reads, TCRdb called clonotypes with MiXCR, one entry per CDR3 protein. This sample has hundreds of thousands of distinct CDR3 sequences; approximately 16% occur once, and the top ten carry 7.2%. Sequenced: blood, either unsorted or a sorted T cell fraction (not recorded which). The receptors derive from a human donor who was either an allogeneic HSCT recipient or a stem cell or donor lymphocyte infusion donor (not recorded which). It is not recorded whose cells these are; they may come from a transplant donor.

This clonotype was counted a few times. This CDR3 reads CAWSGTSGRDYNEQFF. The CDR3 DNA follows: TGTGCCTGGAGCGGGACTAGCGGGAGGGATTACAATGAGCAGTTCTTC. The rearrangement uses TRBV30 and TRBJ2-1, with 16 bases identical to TRBD2. The CDR3 totals 16 residues. Germline CDR1 and CDR2: GTSNPN and SVGIG (reference sequence). With V trimmed by 3 bases and J by 4 bases, 3 bases remained unmatched. The full variable domain, rest sourced from reference TRBV30 and TRBJ2-1, is SQTIHQWPATLVQPVGSPLSLECTVEGTSNPNLYWYRQAAGRGLQLLFYSVGIGQISSEVPQNLSASRPQDRQFILSSKKLLLSDSGFYLCAWSGTSGRDYNEQFFGPGTRLTVL.

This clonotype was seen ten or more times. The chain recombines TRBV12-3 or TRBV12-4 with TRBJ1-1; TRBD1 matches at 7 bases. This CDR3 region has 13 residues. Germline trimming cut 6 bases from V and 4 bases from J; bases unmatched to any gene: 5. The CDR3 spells CASSPGTVTEAFF. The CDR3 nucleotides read TGTGCCAGCAGCCCGGGGACAGTCACTGAAGCTTTCTTT.

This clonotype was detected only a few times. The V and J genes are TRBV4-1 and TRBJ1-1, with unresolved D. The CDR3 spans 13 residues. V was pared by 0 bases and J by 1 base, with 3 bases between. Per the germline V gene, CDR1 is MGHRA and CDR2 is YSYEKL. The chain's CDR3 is CASSQESNTEAFF. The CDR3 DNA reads TGCGCCAGCAGCCAAGAATCGAACACTGAAGCTTTCTTT.

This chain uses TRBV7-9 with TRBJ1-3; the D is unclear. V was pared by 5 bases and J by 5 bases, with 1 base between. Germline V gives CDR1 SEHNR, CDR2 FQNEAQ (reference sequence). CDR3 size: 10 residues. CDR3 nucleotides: TGTGCCAGCAGCAGAAACACCATATATTTT. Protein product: CASSRNTIYF. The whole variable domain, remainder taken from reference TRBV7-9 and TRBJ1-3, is DTGVSQNPRHKITKRGQNVTFRCDPISEHNRLYWYRQTLGQGPEFLTYFQNEAQLEKSRLLSDRFSAERPKGSFSTLEIQRTEQGDSAMYLCASSRNTIYFGEGSWLTVV.

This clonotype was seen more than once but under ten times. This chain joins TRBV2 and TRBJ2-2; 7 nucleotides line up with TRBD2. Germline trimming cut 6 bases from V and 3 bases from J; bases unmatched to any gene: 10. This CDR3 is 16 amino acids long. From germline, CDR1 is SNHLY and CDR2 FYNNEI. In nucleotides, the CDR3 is TGTGCCAGCAGGGAAACGATTGCGGGGGACACCGGGGAGCTGTTTTTT. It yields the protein CASRETIAGDTGELFF.

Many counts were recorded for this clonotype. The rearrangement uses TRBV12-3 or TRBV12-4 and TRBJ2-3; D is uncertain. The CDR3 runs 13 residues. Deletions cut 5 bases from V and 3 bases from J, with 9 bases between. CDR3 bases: TGTGCCAGCAGTCCGGACCAAACAGATACGCAGTATTTT. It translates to CASSPDQTDTQYF.

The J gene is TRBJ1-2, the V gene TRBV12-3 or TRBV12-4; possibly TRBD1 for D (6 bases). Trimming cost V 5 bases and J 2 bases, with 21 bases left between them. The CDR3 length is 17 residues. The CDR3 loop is CASSLRLIRQENYGYTF. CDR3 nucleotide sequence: TGTGCCAGCAGTCTTAGATTGATAAGACAGGAAAACTATGGCTACACCTTC.